These 16 T cell receptor beta chains share one sample of origin, sequenced in a study of blood T cell repertoires in COVID-19. Profiling relied on immunoSEQ multiplex PCR, and the TCRdb table lists in-frame clones only, not all of them. Among under 140,000 clones listed, around 74% were seen once. The material sequenced was peripheral blood. The origin of the receptors is a woman aged 60-70 years with acute or convalescent COVID-19.

The chain combines TRBV10-3 with TRBJ2-5, with TRBD1 matching over 7 bases. Germline V gives CDR1 ENHRY, CDR2 SYGVKD. After removal of 7 bases from V and 3 bases from J, the junction contained 2 bases not matched to a gene. This CDR3 is 12 amino acids long. CDR3 DNA sequence: TGTGCCATCAAAACAGGGGAAGAGACCCAGTACTTC. Translating it yields CAIKTGEETQYF.

This clone has just a few counts. This chain uses TRBV10-1 with TRBJ2-7; no definite D call. V gave up 3 bases and J gave up 3 bases, with 6 bases separating them. Germline lookup yields CDR1 WNHNN and CDR2 SYGVQD (reference sequence). CDR3 length: 12 amino acids. The CDR3 loop is CASSDGFYEQYF. In DNA, the CDR3 is TGCGCCAGCAGTGACGGGTTCTACGAGCAGTACTTC.

The chain carries TRBV2 and TRBJ2-5; 8 bases are shared with TRBD1. The J segment lost 4 bases and the V segment lost 5 bases, leaving 3 bases of the junction unmatched. The CDR3 is made up of 13 amino acids. Germline V CDR1 and CDR2: SNHLY, FYNNEI. The CDR3 DNA reads as TGTGCCAGCAGTTTGACAGGGGTAGAGACCCAGTACTTC. Translation: CASSLTGVETQYF.

The chain uses TRBV9 and TRBJ2-3, with 7 bases lining up with TRBD1. Germline V gives CDR1 SGDLS, CDR2 YYNGEE. J was trimmed by 3 bases and V by 2 bases; bases with no gene match: 6. The length of the CDR3 is 15 residues. The CDR3 coding sequence is TGTGCCAGCAGCGTTTTGACAGGGATAACAGATACGCAGTATTTT. Amino acid sequence: CASSVLTGITDTQYF.

The chain employs TRBV9 and TRBJ2-7; TRBD1 aligns across 8 bases. J gave up 0 bases and V 0 bases, and 8 bases lay outside the gene matches. This CDR3 region has 17 residues. In germline, CDR1 is SGDLS, CDR2 YYNGEE. As DNA, the CDR3 is TGTGCCAGCAGCGTAGTGGGGACAGGCCGAAGCTCCTACGAGCAGTACTTC. Translation: CASSVVGTGRSSYEQYF.

This chain connects TRBV7-8 to TRBJ2-7; D is perhaps TRBD2 (5 bases). V was pared by 5 bases and J by 3 bases, with 8 bases between. Germline V gene sequence: CDR1 SGHVS, CDR2 FQNEAQ. CDR3 size: 12 residues. CDR3 in amino acids: CASSRGGYEQYF. CDR3 DNA sequence: TGTGCCAGCAGCCGTGGAGGCTACGAGCAGTACTTC.

The V call is TRBV5-4, the J call TRBJ2-3; the match to TRBD1 covers 10 bases. With 4 bases clipped from V and 5 bases from J, the junction kept 13 bases outside the gene matches. Germline loops: CDR1 SGHNT, CDR2 YYREEE (reference sequence). CDR3 length: 17 amino acids. Here the CDR3 DNA reads TGTGCCAGCAGCATCCTAGTGGGACAGGGGTCCAAAGATACGCAGTATTTT. Translated: CASSILVGQGSKDTQYF. Complete variable domain (other parts from reference TRBV5-4 and TRBJ2-3): ETGVTQSPTHLIKTRGQQVTLRCSSQSGHNTVSWYQQALGQGPQFIFQYYREEENGRGNFPPRFSGLQFPNYSSELNVNALELDDSALYLCASSILVGQGSKDTQYFGPGTRLTVL.

The chain employs TRBV6-2 or TRBV6-3 and TRBJ2-3, with TRBD2 matching over 12 bases. This CDR3 spans 14 amino acids. J lost 3 bases, V lost 5 bases, and 0 bases had no gene match. Germline loops: CDR1 MNHEY, CDR2 SVGEGT. CDR3 nucleotide sequence: TGTGCCAGCAGTACTAGCGGGGGGACAGATACGCAGTATTTT. Protein sequence: CASSTSGGTDTQYF.

The rearrangement uses TRBV6-5 and TRBJ2-7; maybe TRBD1 (6 bases). V lost 6 bases and J 5 bases, leaving 14 bases between the germline ends. This CDR3 contains 13 residues. CDR1 and CDR2 from the germline V gene are MNHEY and SVGAGI. DNA for the CDR3: TGTGCCAGCAGCCTAACAGGGACCAACGAGCAGTACTTC. Protein: CASSLTGTNEQYF.

The rearrangement links TRBV15 to TRBJ2-5; 8 bases are shared with TRBD1. The CDR3 totals 15 residues. The germline V gene encodes CDR1 LNHNV and CDR2 YYDKDF (reference sequence). Losses at the gene ends were 5 bases for V and 5 bases for J; bases not matched to a gene: 10. The CDR3 spells CATSGRDRPGETQYF. CDR3 nucleotides: TGTGCCACCAGCGGACGGGACAGGCCGGGGGAGACCCAGTACTTC.

The V and J genes are TRBV24-1 and TRBJ2-5; no firm D call. Germline V gene lookup returns CDR1 KGHDR and CDR2 SFDVKD. CDR3 length: 13 residues. Trimming removed 7 bases from V and 3 bases from J, with 11 bases in between. The CDR3 protein is CATSESRKETQYF. The CDR3 bases are TGTGCCACCAGCGAGTCCAGGAAAGAGACCCAGTACTTC.

The CDR3: CASIRQGRNTIYF. The CDR3 nucleotides are TGTGCCAGCATTCGGCAGGGAAGAAACACCATATATTTT. The chain recombines TRBV28 with TRBJ1-3, with D tentatively TRBD1 (5 bases). The CDR3 spans 13 residues. Trimming took off 7 bases at V and 5 bases at J, with 12 bases between the two ends. Germline CDR1 is MDHEN and CDR2 is SYDVKM.

The chain uses TRBV11-3 and TRBJ1-1; D remains ambiguous. V was pared by 1 base and J by 2 bases, with 8 bases between. Germline-derived CDR1 and CDR2 are SGHNT and YENEEA. This CDR3 is 14 amino acids long. CDR3 bases: TGTGCCAGCAGCTTAGCCGGGTTAAACACTGAAGCTTTCTTT. Encoded protein: CASSLAGLNTEAFF. Supplemented by reference TRBV11-3 and TRBJ1-1, the full variable domain reads EAGVVQSPRYKIIEKKQPVAFWCNPISGHNTLYWYLQNLGQGPELLIRYENEEAVDDSQLPKDRFSAERLKGVDSTLKIQPAELGDSAVYLCASSLAGLNTEAFFGQGTRLTVV.

The chain uses TRBV6-6 and TRBJ1-2; D unresolved. With 5 bases removed from V and 0 bases from J, the gap between germline ends came to 7 bases. Germline V gene lookup returns CDR1 MNHNY and CDR2 SVGAGI (reference sequence). The CDR3 runs to 13 residues. CDR3 DNA sequence: TGTGCCAGCAGTGAGCAATCTAACTATGGCTACACCTTC. Translation gives CASSEQSNYGYTF.

The chain is built from TRBV12-3 or TRBV12-4 and TRBJ2-7, with 10 nucleotides matching TRBD1. The CDR3 consists of 13 residues. The junction had 5 bases not matched to a gene; V was cut back by 7 bases and J by 5 bases. CDR3 sequence (DNA): TGTGCCAGCACCTGGGACAGGGGCCACGAGCAGTACTTC. It specifies CASTWDRGHEQYF.

The chain is built from TRBV5-1 and TRBJ2-1, with 14 bases aligning to TRBD2. The CDR3 spans 16 residues. Germline V CDR1 and CDR2: SGHRS, YFSETQ. The V gene end was trimmed by 0 bases and the J gene end by 7 bases; junction bases not matched to a gene: 3. Here the CDR3 DNA reads TGCGCCAGCAGCTTGGGACTAGCGGGGGGGTTTAATGAGCAGTTCTTC. Translation gives CASSLGLAGGFNEQFF.